The text below deals with one TCR beta chain. The record originates from a study of control samples from healthy donors and cancer patients. Repertoires were generated with immunoSEQ multiplex PCR, while TCRdb's copy carries only in-frame clones and drops some. Of tens of thousands of clones in the sample, about 93% were seen once. CDR3 length: 15 amino acids. Germline lookup yields CDR1 SGHRS and CDR2 YFSETQ. The ends lost 3 bases at V and 1 base at J; junction bases unmatched: 3. The sequenced sample consisted of blood. The sequence came from a man younger than 40 in good health. The V call is TRBV5-1, the J call TRBJ2-2; 7 nucleotides match TRBD1. The CDR3, as DNA: TGCGCCAGCAGCTGGGGGACAGAGAACACCGGGGAGCTGTTTTTT. As protein: CASSWGTENTGELFF.